A selection of T cell receptor beta chains follows, all from one sample in a study of CD8+ T cells in alopecia areata. The data were produced by immunoSEQ multiplex PCR, yet TCRdb's version contains in-frame clones alone and is incomplete. The data contain some 190,000 clones, around 66% of them seen just once; the ten biggest clones take up about 1.2%. This material consisted of CD4+ T cells sorted from blood, taken around week 44, from a patient treated with tofacitinib. Receptors were obtained from a human donor with alopecia areata. The CDR3 runs from the conserved cysteine through the conserved F or W. D genes are given only for firm matches. A row's size may be missing; if present it is once, few, many or a size class.

TRBD1,TRBV11-1,TRBJ2-1,NA,TGTGCCAGCAGCTTAGTCAGGGGGACGAATGAGCAGTTCTTC,CASSLVRGTNEQFF
TRBD1,TRBV7-2,TRBJ2-2,few,TGTGCCAGCAGCGGTATGGGACAGAAGGGCACCGGGGAGCTGTTTTTT,CASSGMGQKGTGELFF
NA,TRBV29-1,TRBJ2-3,few,TGCAGCGTTGAGGAGGTGGTGGCAGATACGCAGTATTTT,CSVEEVVADTQYF
TRBD1,TRBV2,TRBJ1-5,NA,TGTGCCAGCAGTGAAGCATTGGGACAGGGACTAGGTCAGCCCCAGCATTTT,CASSEALGQGLGQPQHF
NA,TRBV5-1,TRBJ2-7,few,TGCGCCAGCAGCTCGCCACCGGGTCCTAGCTCCTACGAGCAGTACTTC,CASSSPPGPSSYEQYF
NA,TRBV25-1,TRBJ2-7,NA,TGTGCCAGCTCCGGGGGCGCCTACGAGCAGTACTTC,CASSGGAYEQYF
TRBD2,TRBV9,TRBJ2-3,NA,TGTGCCAGCAGCCTCGGGACTAGCGGGGGTTGGGCTACGGATACGCAGTATTTT,CASSLGTSGGWATDTQYF
NA,TRBV25-1,TRBJ1-2,NA,TGTGCCAGCAGTGAACCCCGGACAGCTCCCCCGGGCTACACCTTC,CASSEPRTAPPGYTF
TRBD1,TRBV7-9,TRBJ1-6,NA,TGTGCCAGCAGTAAGCCGACAGGGGGCAACAATTCACCCCTCCACTTT,CASSKPTGGNNSPLHF
NA,TRBV29-1,TRBJ1-1,once,TGCAGCGTTGAAGGGTTGGACACTGAAGCTTTCTTT,CSVEGLDTEAFF
NA,TRBV29-1,TRBJ1-1,NA,TGCAGCGTTGATCTGAGTAGGGAGGACACTGAAGCTTTCTTT,CSVDLSREDTEAFF
NA,TRBV5-1,TRBJ2-5,NA,TGCGCCAGCAGCTTACAAGGCATTGAGACCCAGTACTTC,CASSLQGIETQYF
NA,TRBV7-9,TRBJ1-2,NA,TGTGCCAGCAGCTTAGCGCAATCCTCTCATGGCTACACCTTC,CASSLAQSSHGYTF
TRBD2,TRBV5-1,TRBJ2-3,NA,TGCGCCAGCAGCTTGGTAGTTGCTAGCGGGGGGCCTCTGGGAACAGATACGCAGTATTTT,CASSLVVASGGPLGTDTQYF
TRBD1,TRBV5-5,TRBJ1-1,many,TGTGCCAGCAGCTTGGCCCCCAGGGGGGTGAACACTGAAGCTTTCTTT,CASSLAPRGVNTEAFF
TRBD2,TRBV5-1,TRBJ2-1,NA,TGCGCCAGCAGCAAGGGACTAGCGGGGGAAATCTTC,CASSKGLAGEIF
TRBD2,TRBV11-3,TRBJ2-3,NA,TGTGCCAGCAGCCTAGGACTAGCGGGGGCAGATACGCAGTATTTT,CASSLGLAGADTQYF
NA,TRBV27,TRBJ1-1,few,TGTGCCAGCAGTTCCATTTTCTCTAGGGGGAACACTGAAGCTTTCTTT,CASSSIFSRGNTEAFF
NA,TRBV18,TRBJ2-6,NA,TGTGCCAGCTCACCAACCTCCGGGACCTTCTCTGGGGCCAACGTCCTGACTTTC,CASSPTSGTFSGANVLTF
NA,TRBV30,TRBJ1-4,NA,TGTGCCTGGAGAAACTCGGACAGCCTTAATGAAAAACTGTTTTTT,CAWRNSDSLNEKLFF
NA,TRBV5-1,TRBJ2-6,NA,TGCGCCAGCAGCCTCCCGGATCACTCTGGGGCCAACGTCCTGACTTTC,CASSLPDHSGANVLTF
NA,TRBV30,TRBJ1-1,NA,TGTGCCTGGAGTGCCCTCGGGAGCAGGGGGAACACTGAAGCTTTCTTT,CAWSALGSRGNTEAFF
TRBD1,TRBV29-1,TRBJ2-1,NA,TGCAGCGTCAATCCCGGGACAGGCTACAATGAGCAGTTCTTC,CSVNPGTGYNEQFF
TRBD2,TRBV30,TRBJ2-7,NA,TGTGCCTGCCGTACTAGCGGGGGGGCGATTGACCACGAGCAGTACTTC,CACRTSGGAIDHEQYF
NA,TRBV28,TRBJ2-5,NA,TGTGCCAGCAGTTCCCTGCTGGGAGGGGGAGAGACCCAGTACTTC,CASSSLLGGGETQYF
NA,TRBV29-1,TRBJ2-7,few,TGCAGCGTCGAGACGGTCTACGAGCAGTACTTC,CSVETVYEQYF